These T cell receptor beta chains were read from a single sample in a study of graft-versus-host responses after intestinal transplantation. TCRdb keeps only in-frame clones here, not all; method: immunoSEQ multiplex PCR. The data contain tens of thousands of clones, 84% of them singletons. The antigens of these receptors remain unknown. The sample in question was unstimulated CD4+ T cells sorted from spleen or lymph node cells, obtained before transplant. These receptors originate from a human donor who was the organ donor for an intestinal transplant. Each CDR3 is given without its conserved first and last residue. Fields, in order: D gene, V gene, clone size, CDR3 protein. D genes are given only for firm matches. Clone size is stated in some rows and not others, as once, few, many or a class when expanded.

>.|TRBV6-5|.
ASSYSPGVGGEAF
>TRBD1|TRBV6-6|.
ASRKGQNYEQY
>.|TRBV7-8|.
ASSLTQSSYNEQF
>.|TRBV10-3|.
AISESFIAGYTEAF
>.|TRBV19|.
ASSTTGSPFNQPQH
>TRBD1|TRBV19|.
ASSLDTGTGMGEQY
>TRBD2|TRBV6-1|once
ASSGDWKLADTDTQY
>TRBD1|TRBV11-2|.
ASSLTGGQPQH
>TRBD1|TRBV30|.
AWSLTLRQGIPYEQY
>.|TRBV7-2|.
ASSYDRANYGYT